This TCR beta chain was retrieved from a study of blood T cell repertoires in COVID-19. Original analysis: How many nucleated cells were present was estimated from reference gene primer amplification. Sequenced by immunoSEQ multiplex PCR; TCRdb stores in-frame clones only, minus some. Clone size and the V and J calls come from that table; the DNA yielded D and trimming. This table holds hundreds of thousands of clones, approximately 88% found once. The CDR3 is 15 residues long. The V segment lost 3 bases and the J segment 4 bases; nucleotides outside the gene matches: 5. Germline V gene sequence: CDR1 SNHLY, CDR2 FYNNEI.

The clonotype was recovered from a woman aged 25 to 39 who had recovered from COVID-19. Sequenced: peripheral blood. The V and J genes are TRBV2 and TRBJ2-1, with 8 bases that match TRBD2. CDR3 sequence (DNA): TGTGCCAGCAGTGATTCATTAGCGGGGTACAATGAGCAGTTCTTC. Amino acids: CASSDSLAGYNEQFF. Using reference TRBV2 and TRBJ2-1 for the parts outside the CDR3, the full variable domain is EPEVTQTPSHQVTQMGQEVILRCVPISNHLYFYWYRQILGQKVEFLVSFYNNEISEKSEIFDDQFSVERPDGSNFTLKIRSTKLEDSAMYFCASSDSLAGYNEQFFGPGTRLTVL.